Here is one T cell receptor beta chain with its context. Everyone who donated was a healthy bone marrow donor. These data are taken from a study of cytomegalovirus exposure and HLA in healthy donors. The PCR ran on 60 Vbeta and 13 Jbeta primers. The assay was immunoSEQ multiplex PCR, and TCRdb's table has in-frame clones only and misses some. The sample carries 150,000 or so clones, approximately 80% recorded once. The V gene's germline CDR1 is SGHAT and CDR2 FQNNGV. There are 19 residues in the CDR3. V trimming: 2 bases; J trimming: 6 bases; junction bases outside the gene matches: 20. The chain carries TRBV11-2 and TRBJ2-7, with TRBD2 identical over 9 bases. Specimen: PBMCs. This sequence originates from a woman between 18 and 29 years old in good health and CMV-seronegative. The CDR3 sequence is CASSLIPGSGRRAWGEQYF. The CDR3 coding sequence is TGTGCCAGCAGCTTAATTCCGGGTAGCGGGAGAAGGGCCTGGGGCGAGCAGTACTTC.